This passage covers 18 T cell receptor beta chains from one sample sequenced in a study of T-cell reconstitution after alpha-beta-depleted transplantation in children. During its preparation, the TCRbeta library received unique molecular identifiers. Via MiXCR, TCRdb re-called the PCR reads, giving one row per CDR3 protein. The data contain a few hundred thousand distinct CDR3 sequences, roughly a tenth of them singletons. Sequenced material: PBMCs from the stem cell graft donor, taken from the stem cell graft. These TCRs come from a human donor who donated a stem cell graft to a child with SCID.

V and J are TRBV12-3 or TRBV12-4 and TRBJ2-5, with D maybe TRBD2 (6 bases). V lost 0 bases and J 4 bases, leaving 12 bases between the germline ends. CDR3 length equals 15 residues. The DNA of the CDR3 is TGTGCCAGCAGTTTAGCCCGGGACTCCCTAGAGACCCAGTACTTC. This codes for CASSLARDSLETQYF.

This clonotype was picked up many times. The chain couples TRBV5-1 to TRBJ1-3; D possibly corresponds to TRBD1 (6 bases). V was pared by 0 bases and J by 0 bases, with 13 bases between. The germline CDR1 and CDR2 sequences are SGHRS and YFSETQ. CDR3 length equals 17 residues. The CDR3: CASSLGGLTSSGNTIYF. CDR3 nucleotides: TGCGCCAGCAGCTTGGGGGGGCTTACGAGCTCTGGAAACACCATATATTTT.

In this sample, this clonotype turned up many times. This chain links TRBV10-3 with TRBJ1-6; D gene unclear. Germline V CDR1 and CDR2: ENHRY, SYGVKD. The CDR3 consists of 16 residues. With 3 bases removed from V and 0 bases from J, the gap between germline ends came to 9 bases. As DNA, the CDR3 is TGTGCCATCAGTGACCGGGGTAGCTCCTATAATTCACCCCTCCACTTT. It specifies CAISDRGSSYNSPLHF.

This chain links TRBV7-2 with TRBJ2-4; TRBD2 aligns across 15 bases. The V gene end was trimmed by 4 bases and the J gene end by 8 bases; junction bases not matched to a gene: 6. There are 16 residues in the CDR3. The V gene's germline CDR1 is SGHTA and CDR2 FQGNSA. The CDR3, as DNA: TGTGCCAGCAGCTCCGGACTAGCGGGGGGGCAGGACATTCAGTACTTC. Translated: CASSSGLAGGQDIQYF. Drawing the rest from reference TRBV7-2 and TRBJ2-4, the complete variable domain is GAGVSQSPSNKVTEKGKDVELRCDPISGHTALYWYRQSLGQGLEFLIYFQGNSAPDKSGLPSDRFSAERTGGSVSTLTIQRTQQEDSAVYLCASSSGLAGGQDIQYFGAGTRLSVL.

This clonotype was found many times. In DNA, the CDR3 is TGTGCCAGCAGCCGAGGGTATACAGATACGCAGTATTTT. Its protein is CASSRGYTDTQYF. The rearrangement links TRBV11-2 to TRBJ2-3; maybe TRBD2 (5 bases). The germline V gene encodes CDR1 SGHAT and CDR2 FQNNGV. The V end lost 5 bases, the J end lost 3 bases, and 9 bases lay between the germline ends. The CDR3 loop spans 13 amino acids.

This clonotype was detected ten times or more. The rearrangement uses TRBV28 and TRBJ2-1, with 10 nucleotides matching TRBD2. The CDR3 is 14 amino acids. Germline V lookup: CDR1 MDHEN, CDR2 SYDVKM. V dropped 5 bases and J dropped 8; count of bases not matched to a gene: 6. The CDR3 reads CASSNSGGRDEQFF. The CDR3 DNA reads as TGTGCCAGCAGTAATAGCGGGGGGAGGGATGAGCAGTTCTTC.

In this sample, this clonotype turned up many times. The CDR3 is CASSFPAEAVGHGYTF. Written as DNA, the CDR3 is TGTGCCAGCAGCTTCCCCGCCGAGGCCGTCGGGCATGGCTACACCTTC. The V call is TRBV7-9, the J call TRBJ1-2, with D hard to call. Looked up from germline, CDR1 is SEHNR and CDR2 is FQNEAQ (reference sequence). This CDR3 has 16 residues. The V and J ends lost 3 bases and 6 bases respectively, with 20 bases between them.

This clonotype was seen repeatedly, ten times or more. The chain carries TRBV15 and TRBJ1-3; D may be TRBD1 (5 bases). V lost 6 bases, J lost 0 bases, and 12 bases lay in between. This CDR3 is 15 amino acids long. Germline V gene data show CDR1 as LNHNV and CDR2 as YYDKDF (reference sequence). The DNA of the CDR3 is TGTGCCACCAGGTTGGGGGTGGACTCTGGAAACACCATATATTTT. Residues: CATRLGVDSGNTIYF.

This clonotype was seen at least ten times. This chain uses TRBV5-1 with TRBJ2-3, with D perhaps given as TRBD1 or TRBD2 (5 bases each). The CDR3 has 17 amino acids. In germline, CDR1 is SGHRS, CDR2 YFSETQ. V gave up 4 bases and J gave up 4 bases, with 22 bases separating them. CDR3 DNA: TGCGCCAGCAGCCCGGGACCTCTGGGAATTAGCGCAGATACGCAGTATTTT. Protein: CASSPGPLGISADTQYF.

This clonotype was recorded many times. The V and J genes are TRBV9 and TRBJ2-2, with 7 bases aligning to TRBD1. The CDR3 runs 16 residues. The V gene's germline CDR1 is SGDLS and CDR2 YYNGEE. V lost 3 bases to trimming and J lost 2 bases; unmatched junction nucleotides: 7. CDR3 bases: TGTGCCAGCAGCGCCCGCCGGGACAGCAACACCGGGGAGCTGTTTTTT. Residues: CASSARRDSNTGELFF.

This clonotype showed up many times. The chain combines TRBV20-1 with TRBJ2-1; D possibly corresponds to TRBD2 (5 bases). Per the germline V gene, CDR1 is DFQATT and CDR2 is SNEGSKA (reference sequence). There are 13 residues in the CDR3. V gave up 6 bases and J gave up 8 bases, with 17 bases separating them. This CDR3 reads CSAPDFSADEQFF. As DNA, the CDR3 is TGCAGTGCCCCGGACTTTTCGGCAGATGAGCAGTTCTTC.

This clonotype was detected many times. The genes are TRBV28 and TRBJ2-1; 8 bases align to TRBD1. Trimming at V came to 4 bases and at J to 6 bases, leaving 11 bases not matched to a gene. CDR1 MDHEN and CDR2 SYDVKM come from the germline V gene. The CDR3 is 16 amino acids. The CDR3 sequence is CASSSFQGAGGNEQFF. Here the CDR3 DNA reads TGTGCCAGCAGTTCGTTCCAGGGGGCCGGCGGCAATGAGCAGTTCTTC.

In the case of this clonotype: Germline is not matched at one junction end, which may reflect a read error. The J gene is TRBJ2-3, the V gene TRBV5-1; 8 positions match TRBD1. This CDR3 contains 14 residues. Germline values: CDR1 SGHRS, CDR2 YFSETQ. This CDR3 reads CASSSSGGTVTQYF. The CDR3, as DNA: TGCGCCAGCAGCAGTTCAGGGGGCACAGTTACGCAGTATTTT. Complete variable domain (other parts from reference TRBV5-1 and TRBJ2-3): KAGVTQTPRYLIKTRGQQVTLSCSPISGHRSVSWYQQTPGQGLQFLFEYFSETQRNKGNFPGRFSGRQFSNSRSEMNVSTLELGDSALYLCASSSSGGTVTQYFGPGTRLTVL.

There are many counts of this clonotype. DNA for the CDR3: TGTGCCAGCAGCTGGACAGATTATAAGGGCAATGAGCAGTTCTTC. Its translation is CASSWTDYKGNEQFF. V is TRBV5-5 and J is TRBJ2-1, with D perhaps TRBD1 (6 bases). The CDR3 sequence is 15 residues long. The germline V gene encodes CDR1 SGHKS and CDR2 YYEKEE (reference sequence). V lost 3 bases and J 6 bases, leaving 16 bases between the germline ends.

This clonotype was detected many times. This sequence joins TRBV20-1 and TRBJ1-4; maybe TRBD1 (5 bases). Germline lookup yields CDR1 DFQATT and CDR2 SNEGSKA (reference sequence). Trimming pared 3 bases from V and 8 bases from J, leaving 7 bases between. The CDR3 is made up of 11 amino acids. CDR3: CSASGGEKLFF. The DNA for the CDR3 is TGCAGTGCTAGCGGGGGGGAAAAACTGTTTTTT.

The CDR3 is CASKGDRVENIQYF. The CDR3 region has the DNA TGTGCCAGTAAAGGGGATAGAGTGGAAAACATTCAGTACTTC. This chain uses TRBV19 with TRBJ2-4; D perhaps matches TRBD1 (5 bases). V was cut by 7 bases and J by 5 bases, with 15 bases left in between. CDR1 is LNHDA, CDR2 SQIVND, per germline (reference sequence). The CDR3 length is 14 residues.

This clonotype showed up many times. The chain recombines TRBV9 with TRBJ2-3, with TRBD2 identical over 11 bases. The CDR3 runs to 16 residues. Germline V gene data show CDR1 as SGDLS and CDR2 as YYNGEE. J lost 9 bases, V lost 4 bases, and 13 bases had no gene match. CDR3 amino acids: CASSPSGTSGPETQYF. The CDR3 bases are TGTGCCAGCAGCCCGAGCGGGACTAGCGGACCCGAAACGCAGTATTTT.

In this sample, this clonotype turned up many times. The V gene is TRBV3-1, the J gene TRBJ2-1; TRBD1 matches at 11 bases. V shed 3 bases, J shed 5 bases, and the junction held 3 bases outside the gene matches. CDR1 is LGHDT, CDR2 YNNKEL, per germline (reference sequence). This CDR3 region has 15 residues. The CDR3 coding sequence is TGTGCCAGCAGCCACCCGGGACAGGGGGACAATGAGCAGTTCTTC. As protein: CASSHPGQGDNEQFF.